This T cell receptor (beta chain) was profiled in a study of T cells in Graves' hyperthyroidism and ophthalmopathy. CDR3 length: 14 amino acids. Germline-derived CDR1 and CDR2 are LNHDA and SQIVND (reference sequence). Trimming removed 7 bases from V and 4 bases from J; junction bases left unmatched: 6. This clonotype was seen at least ten times. Antigen: not known. Amplification of TCR beta CDR3 regions was performed using RNA transcripts as template. The primer set for the first-round RT-PCR of the TCR CDR3 was HTBI. TCRdb fed the multiplex PCR reads into MiXCR, producing one record per CDR3 protein. Among over 250,000 distinct CDR3 sequences listed, 20% to 25% were seen once. The study's findings and limits: Appearing also in blood were most of the thyroid clonotypes expanded above 0.001.

What was sequenced was blood. The receptor comes from a man between 35 and 55 years old with Graves' hyperthyroidism that later progressed to Graves' ophthalmopathy. The chain uses TRBV19 and TRBJ2-5; 10 bases line up with TRBD2. In DNA form, the CDR3 reads TGTGCCAGTAAGGCTAGCGGGAGTCGAGAGACCCAGTACTTC. Translated: CASKASGSRETQYF.